This TCR beta chain was found in a study of T cell changes during pregnancy in multiple sclerosis. CDR1 and CDR2 from the germline V gene are MGHRA and YSYEKL. Trimming took 4 bases from V and 4 from J; bases not matched to a gene: 4. The CDR3 loop spans 15 amino acids. Sequencing used immunoSEQ multiplex PCR; TCRdb keeps in-frame clones, though not all of them. This table holds about 84,000 clones, about 94% found once. The specimen was peripheral blood, collected in the second trimester of pregnancy. The chain carries TRBV4-1 and TRBJ2-7; 13 bases align to TRBD2. The receptor's source is a female donor in good health, enrolled as a control in a pregnancy study. The CDR3 coding sequence is TGCGCCAGCAGCCGAGGGACTAGCGGGGATTACGAGCAGTACTTC. Protein: CASSRGTSGDYEQYF.